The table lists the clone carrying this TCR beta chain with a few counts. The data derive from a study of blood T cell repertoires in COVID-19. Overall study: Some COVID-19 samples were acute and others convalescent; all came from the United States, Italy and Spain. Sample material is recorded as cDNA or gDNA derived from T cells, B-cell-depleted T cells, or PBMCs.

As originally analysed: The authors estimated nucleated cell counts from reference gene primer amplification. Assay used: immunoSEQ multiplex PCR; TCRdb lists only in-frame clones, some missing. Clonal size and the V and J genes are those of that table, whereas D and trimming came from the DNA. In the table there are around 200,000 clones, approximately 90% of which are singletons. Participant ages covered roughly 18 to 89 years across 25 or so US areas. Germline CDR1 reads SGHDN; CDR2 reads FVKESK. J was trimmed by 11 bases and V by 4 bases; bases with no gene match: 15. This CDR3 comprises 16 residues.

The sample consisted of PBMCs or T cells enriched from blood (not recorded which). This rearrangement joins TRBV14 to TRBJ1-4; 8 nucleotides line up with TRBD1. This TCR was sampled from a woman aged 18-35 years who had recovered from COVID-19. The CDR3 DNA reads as TGTGCCAGCAGCCCCCAGGGCCCCACAGGGGGATCCAAACTGTTTTTT. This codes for CASSPQGPTGGSKLFF.